This T cell receptor beta chain was identified during a study of blood T cell repertoires in COVID-19. Study background: Acute and convalescent COVID-19 samples came from the United States, Italy and Spain. PBMCs, B-cell-depleted T cells, or T cells were the source of the cDNA or gDNA that made up the material.

Looked up from germline, CDR1 is WSHSY and CDR2 is SAAADI. J was trimmed by 5 bases and V by 6 bases; bases with no gene match: 13. The CDR3 loop spans 17 amino acids. Per the original methods: It was from reference gene primer amplification that nucleated cell counts were estimated. Sequencing was performed with immunoSEQ multiplex PCR; in TCRdb, only in-frame clones are kept and a portion is missing. D and trimming were read from the DNA, whereas the V and J calls and clone size are those reported in that table. There are about 40,000 clones in the sample; 84% occur only once, and about 14% lies in the top ten. By share, this clone ranks as medium-sized.

This clonotype originated in a man aged 50 or older with active or convalescent COVID-19. Sequenced: peripheral blood. The chain recombines TRBV10-2 with TRBJ2-7; 13 nucleotides agree with TRBD2. The CDR3 region has the DNA TGCGCCAGCAGCGAGCAGACTAGCGGGGGGCCTGTGGACGAGCAGTACTTC. Translation gives CASSEQTSGGPVDEQYF.